Presented here are 32 T cell receptor beta chains from one specimen sequenced in a study of early T cells in non-severe SARS-CoV-2 infection. TCRdb called the 5' RACE reads again in MiXCR, with one record for every CDR3 protein. The sample has some 42,000 distinct CDR3 sequences; approximately 5.9% are singletons. This material consisted of whole blood, taken at baseline. The receptors derive from an adult who was a healthcare worker with PCR-confirmed SARS-CoV-2 infection or an uninfected control (not recorded which).

CDR3 sequence (DNA): TGCAGTGCTAGGAAGTTTTCTAGCGGGGGGGCCGAGACCCAGTACTTC. Amino acid sequence: CSARKFSSGGAETQYF. V is TRBV20-1 and J is TRBJ2-5, with 12 bases aligning to TRBD2. This CDR3 is 16 amino acids long. Germline values: CDR1 DFQATT, CDR2 SNEGSKA (reference sequence). J was trimmed by 5 bases and V by 3 bases; bases with no gene match: 10.

With respect to this clonotype: It may be a read error: a sequence one base away is much more abundant. V gene TRBV20-1 combines with J gene TRBJ2-5; D remains unclear. Germline CDR1 and CDR2: DFQATT and SNEGSKA (reference sequence). The CDR3 has 13 residues. The CDR3 DNA reads as TGCAGTGCTAGACCCCCCTACCAAGGGACCCAGTACTTC. This translates into CSARPPYQGTQYF.

This clonotype was detected ten times or more. The V call is TRBV4-2, the J call TRBJ2-1; D may be TRBD2 (6 bases). Trimming removed 0 bases from V and 7 bases from J, with 13 bases in between. Germline-derived CDR1 and CDR2 are LGHNA and YNFKEQ. The CDR3 runs to 15 residues. The CDR3 reads CASSQEGGRENEQFF. The DNA of the CDR3 is TGTGCCAGCAGCCAAGAGGGAGGCAGGGAAAATGAGCAGTTCTTC.

Ten or more counts support this clonotype. This chain connects TRBV12-3 or TRBV12-4 to TRBJ2-7; D is unresolved. This CDR3 region has 12 residues. Trimming removed 5 bases from V and 4 bases from J, with 9 bases in between. The CDR3 region has the DNA TGTGCCAGCAGTCCGTCGGTTTACGAGCAGTACTTC. It codes for CASSPSVYEQYF.

The table lists this clonotype with many counts. The rearrangement joins TRBV12-3 or TRBV12-4 to TRBJ1-6; perhaps TRBD1 as D (6 bases). CDR3 length equals 15 residues. Trimming stripped 5 bases from V and 11 bases from J, with 19 bases between. In DNA, the CDR3 is TGTGCCAGCAGTGGGGATCGGACAGCGGGGGCACCCCTCCACTTT. As protein: CASSGDRTAGAPLHF.

This clonotype was seen at least ten times. The genes are TRBV19 and TRBJ1-5; D might be TRBD1 (5 bases). CDR3 length equals 14 residues. Germline loops: CDR1 LNHDA, CDR2 SQIVND (reference sequence). V lost 1 base to trimming and J lost 8 bases, with 12 bases between them. CDR3 in amino acids: CASSIVGGGKPQHF. CDR3 nucleotide sequence: TGTGCCAGTAGTATAGTTGGGGGGGGTAAGCCCCAGCATTTT.

This clonotype has ten or more counts. The chain uses TRBV3-1 and TRBJ1-2; D gene unclear. The CDR3 loop spans 16 amino acids. V shed 1 base and J shed 3 bases, with 15 bases lying between them. Germline V gene lookup returns CDR1 LGHDT and CDR2 YNNKEL (reference sequence). As DNA, the CDR3 is TGTGCCAGCAGCCAAGCCTACAAAGAGCCCCACTATGGCTACACCTTC. Protein: CASSQAYKEPHYGYTF.

This clonotype was seen repeatedly, ten times or more. The genes are TRBV12-3 or TRBV12-4 and TRBJ1-6, with D unclear. The CDR3 loop spans 16 amino acids. Trimming left V 2 bases short and J 5 bases short, with 13 bases between. CDR3 nucleotides: TGTGCCAGCAGTTTAATAACGGGAGGAAATAATTCACCCCTCCACTTT. The encoded protein is CASSLITGGNNSPLHF.

The chain employs TRBV9 and TRBJ2-6, with a possible D match to TRBD2 (5 bases). The germline V and J ends were trimmed by 4 bases and 2 bases, with 10 bases remaining between them. Germline V CDR1 and CDR2: SGDLS, YYNGEE. The CDR3 has 15 amino acids. In nucleotides, the CDR3 is TGTGCCAGCAGCACTCGAGCGGCTGGGGCCAACGTCCTGACTTTC. Translating it yields CASSTRAAGANVLTF.

At least ten counts were recorded for this clonotype. The chain uses TRBV9 and TRBJ2-3, with 7 bases identical to TRBD1. Germline V gene data show CDR1 as SGDLS and CDR2 as YYNGEE. This CDR3 contains 15 residues. Trimming removed 4 bases from V and 6 bases from J; junction bases left unmatched: 11. The CDR3 coding sequence is TGTGCCAGCAGCCCTCCGACAGGGTCGATCGATACGCAGTATTTT. This codes for CASSPPTGSIDTQYF.

Ten or more counts support this clonotype. V usage is TRBV7-7 and J usage is TRBJ2-1; 10 nucleotides match TRBD1. The CDR3 length is 18 residues. J gave up 5 bases and V 2 bases, and 12 bases lay outside the gene matches. Looked up from germline, CDR1 is SSHAT and CDR2 is FNYEAQ (reference sequence). The CDR3 here is CASSLTTDRGGTNNEQFF. In nucleotides, the CDR3 is TGTGCCAGCAGCTTAACCACGGACAGGGGGGGGACAAACAATGAGCAGTTCTTC. The entire variable domain, with the rest obtained from reference TRBV7-7 and TRBJ2-1, is as follows: GAGVSQSPRYKVTKRGQDVTLRCDPISSHATLYWYQQALGQGPEFLTYFNYEAQPDKSGLPSDRFSAERPEGSISTLTIQRTEQRDSAMYRCASSLTTDRGGTNNEQFFGPGTRLTVL.

The chain carries TRBV18 and TRBJ2-4, with 8 nucleotides matching TRBD2. Per the germline V gene, CDR1 is KGHSH and CDR2 is LQKENI. This CDR3 region has 15 residues. The ends lost 3 bases at V and 1 base at J; junction bases unmatched: 2. The CDR3 region has the DNA TGTGCCAGCTCACCCGGCGGGGGGGCCAAAAACATTCAGTACTTC. The encoded protein is CASSPGGGAKNIQYF.

This clonotype was counted between two and nine times. The chain is built from TRBV4-3 and TRBJ1-6, with D perhaps TRBD1 (6 bases). CDR3 size: 15 residues. Trimming removed 1 base at V and 6 bases at J, with 10 bases between. CDR1 is LGHNA, CDR2 YSLEER, per germline. Here the CDR3 DNA reads TGCGCCAGCAGCCAAGTACAGGGTGGTAATTCACCCCTCCACTTT. Its translation is CASSQVQGGNSPLHF.

This clonotype was seen at least ten times. The V call is TRBV2, the J call TRBJ1-2; maybe TRBD1 (6 bases). This CDR3 is 14 amino acids long. The germline V and J ends were trimmed by 7 bases and 8 bases, with 20 bases remaining between them. Germline V gives CDR1 SNHLY, CDR2 FYNNEI. CDR3 sequence reads: CASTFSPKGGGYTF. CDR3 coding DNA: TGTGCCAGCACCTTTTCCCCGAAGGGGGGAGGCTACACCTTC.

This clonotype is judged medium-sized. The chain recombines TRBV18 with TRBJ2-3; 12 positions agree with TRBD2. With 3 bases clipped from V and 3 bases from J, the junction kept 1 base outside the gene matches. Germline V lookup: CDR1 KGHSH, CDR2 LQKENI. The CDR3 contains 15 residues. The CDR3 spells CASSPGLAGTDTQYF. DNA of the CDR3: TGTGCCAGCTCACCTGGACTAGCGGGGACAGATACGCAGTATTTT.

The chain employs TRBV7-3 and TRBJ1-2, with D perhaps matching TRBD1 (5 bases). The CDR3 sequence is 13 residues long. Deletions cut 1 base from V and 8 bases from J, with 11 bases between. Per germline, CDR1 SGHTA and CDR2 FQGTGA. The CDR3 DNA is TGTGCCAGCAGCTTAAGGGCAGGGCAAGGCTACACCTTC. Its protein is CASSLRAGQGYTF.

The sample holds many counts of this clonotype. Mismatch with germline at one junction end may stem from a read error. CDR3 region: CVSSPTGVYGYTF. CDR3 nucleotides: TGTGTCAGCAGCCCGACAGGGGTCTATGGCTACACCTTC. This sequence joins TRBV7-9 and TRBJ1-2, with 8 bases identical to TRBD1. CDR1 is SEHNR and CDR2 is FQNEAQ in the germline V gene (reference sequence). This CDR3 is built from 13 residues.

The V and J genes are TRBV5-5 and TRBJ1-2; D is perhaps TRBD1 (6 bases). CDR1 is SGHKS and CDR2 is YYEKEE in the germline V gene (reference sequence). V lost 4 bases and J 3 bases, leaving 16 bases between the germline ends. This CDR3 is 15 amino acids long. The CDR3 DNA reads as TGTGCCAGCAGCCCCTGGAGGGGGGGAGACTATGGCTACACCTTC. Translation gives CASSPWRGGDYGYTF.

This clonotype was found many times. CDR3 in DNA: TGCGCCAGCAGCTTTGGGGACGCTGGCTACGAGCAGTACTTC. Its translation is CASSFGDAGYEQYF. This chain uses TRBV5-1 with TRBJ2-7, with D possibly being TRBD1 or TRBD2 (5 bases each). CDR3 length equals 14 residues. Trimming removed 2 bases from V and 3 bases from J, with 12 bases in between. Per germline, CDR1 SGHRS and CDR2 YFSETQ.

This clonotype was seen more than once but under ten times. The chain couples TRBV11-2 to TRBJ2-6; TRBD1 matches 7 bases. V shed 5 bases and J 0 bases; nucleotides not matched to a gene: 7. The CDR3 consists of 17 residues. Per germline, CDR1 SGHAT and CDR2 FQNNGV. CDR3 in DNA: TGTGCCAGCAGCCCGCCGGGACAGAACTCTGGGGCCAACGTCCTGACTTTC. This translates into CASSPPGQNSGANVLTF.

This clonotype was seen more than once but under ten times. V gene TRBV12-3 or TRBV12-4 combines with J gene TRBJ2-3; 10 nucleotides line up with TRBD2. CDR3 size: 16 residues. V lost 1 base and J lost 2; bases outside the gene matches: 3. The CDR3 spells CASSLVLAGDTDTQYF. The CDR3 DNA follows: TGTGCCAGCAGTTTAGTCCTAGCGGGGGACACAGATACGCAGTATTTT.

This clonotype was counted ten times or more. The rearrangement links TRBV28 to TRBJ2-5, with 8 bases matching TRBD1. The CDR3 sequence is 15 residues long. The germline gives CDR1 MDHEN, CDR2 SYDVKM. Losses at the gene ends were 4 bases for V and 4 bases for J; bases not matched to a gene: 8. The DNA for the CDR3 is TGTGCCAGCAGTTCCATGACAGGGGTTAGAGAGACCCAGTACTTC. Protein: CASSSMTGVRETQYF.

This clonotype was observed at least ten times. The chain links TRBV11-2 to TRBJ2-1; the match to TRBD1 covers 8 bases. Trimming at V came to 5 bases and at J to 0 bases, leaving 9 bases not matched to a gene. The CDR3 contains 17 residues. Germline assignment: CDR1 SGHAT and CDR2 FQNNGV. CDR3 in DNA: TGTGCCAGCAGCAAGGGACAGGAGGGTAGCTCCTACAATGAGCAGTTCTTC. This sequence encodes CASSKGQEGSSYNEQFF.

This clonotype was found a few times. The V call is TRBV4-3, the J call TRBJ2-7, with D uncertain. Germline CDR1 and CDR2: LGHNA and YSLEER. V lost 0 bases to trimming and J lost 7 bases, with 10 bases between them. The length of the CDR3 is 13 residues. CDR3 region: CASSQDPGREQYF. CDR3 DNA: TGCGCCAGCAGCCAAGATCCCGGGCGAGAGCAGTACTTC.

This clonotype was counted between two and nine times. V gene TRBV12-3 or TRBV12-4 combines with J gene TRBJ1-4; 10 nucleotides match TRBD1. V shed 5 bases, J shed 7 bases, and the junction held 7 bases outside the gene matches. CDR3 length equals 15 residues. In DNA, the CDR3 is TGTGCCAGCAGTCTGGGACAGGGGAGAAGTGAAAAACTGTTTTTT. Translating gives CASSLGQGRSEKLFF.

V and J are TRBV10-3 and TRBJ1-1; TRBD1 is a possible D gene (6 bases). The CDR3 contains 15 residues. Germline V gene sequence: CDR1 ENHRY, CDR2 SYGVKD. Trimming took off 6 bases at V and 0 bases at J, with 14 bases between the two ends. For the CDR3, the DNA is TGTGCCATCAGCCGCAGGGGATCCATGAACACTGAAGCTTTCTTT. Encoded protein: CAISRRGSMNTEAFF.

V gene TRBV9 combines with J gene TRBJ2-2, with a tentative D call TRBD2 (6 bases). The germline V gene encodes CDR1 SGDLS and CDR2 YYNGEE. This CDR3 is built from 15 residues. Between the trimmed V and J ends, which lost 0 bases and 3 bases, there was a span of 9 bases. CDR3 in amino acids: CASSVVAGYTGELFF. In nucleotides, the CDR3 is TGTGCCAGCAGCGTAGTGGCGGGATACACCGGGGAGCTGTTTTTT.

This clonotype came up many times. The gene calls are TRBV4-3 and TRBJ2-2; D may be TRBD1 (7 bases). There are 16 residues in the CDR3. V lost 1 base, J lost 2 bases, and 11 bases lay in between. The germline CDR1 and CDR2 sequences are LGHNA and YSLEER. The CDR3 DNA sequence: TGCGCCAGCAGCCAAGCAGGGGGGATTAACACCGGGGAGCTGTTTTTT. This codes for CASSQAGGINTGELFF.

The rearrangement joins TRBV14 to TRBJ2-1, with D perhaps matching TRBD1 (6 bases). Trimming left V 4 bases short and J 4 bases short, with 17 bases between. CDR1 is SGHDN and CDR2 is FVKESK in the germline V gene. There are 16 residues in the CDR3. The CDR3 nucleotides are TGTGCCAGCAGCCCAGGACAGCTTCAATGGTACAATGAGCAGTTCTTC. It specifies CASSPGQLQWYNEQFF.

The V and J genes are TRBV5-1 and TRBJ1-1; D not certain. Trimming stripped 1 base from V and 0 bases from J, with 7 bases between. Germline loops: CDR1 SGHRS, CDR2 YFSETQ. The CDR3 is made up of 14 amino acids. CDR3: CASSLPSMNTEAFF. The CDR3 region has the DNA TGCGCCAGCAGCTTGCCATCCATGAACACTGAAGCTTTCTTT.

This clonotype appeared many times. The CDR3 reads CASSQDLMGRDTDTQYF. For the CDR3, the DNA is TGTGCCAGCAGCCAAGATCTCATGGGCAGGGACACAGATACGCAGTATTTT. This rearrangement joins TRBV14 to TRBJ2-3; tentative D call: TRBD1 (5 bases). Looked up from germline, CDR1 is SGHDN and CDR2 is FVKESK. The CDR3 is 17 amino acids. Trimming removed 0 bases at V and 2 bases at J, with 15 bases between.

V and J are TRBV21-1 and TRBJ1-2; TRBD1 reflects the table's D call only, with no check against the DNA. TRBV21-1 counts as a pseudogene. The CDR3 extends over 15 amino acids. The CDR3 loop is CASSKAHRGFDGYTF. Written as DNA, the CDR3 is TGTGCCAGCAGCAAAGCCCACAGGGGTTTTGATGGCTACACCTTC.